This T cell receptor (beta chain) was captured by sequencing in a study of CD8 T cells in ankylosing spondylitis (dated by TCRdb to between 2016 and 2019). Background on the whole study: The study set out to find disease-linked TCR variants by profiling T cell receptor beta repertoires in ankylosing spondylitis patients and healthy donors. In total, the full study cohort was made up of 108 healthy donors and more than 20 ankylosing spondylitis patients. Peripheral blood was sampled, and synovial fluid was also collected from ankylosing spondylitis patients.

Points the paper makes about the study in general: The disease-linked clones were reported to be significantly enriched in matched synovial fluid samples from ankylosing spondylitis patients. Some motif variants had previously been reported in the synovial fluid and blood of reactive arthritis patients, which suggests shared mechanisms of disease initiation. Blood from ankylosing spondylitis patients appeared to be characterized by a TCR beta motif composed of eight or nine highly homologous amino acid variants. A CD8+ phenotype was shown by the disease-linked clones, which were found at relatively low frequencies in peripheral blood.

CDR3 length: 13 amino acids, cysteine to phenylalanine. Left in the record is the CDR3 DNA by itself, 39 bases read in frame from the first base. CDR1 and CDR2, per the germline V gene, are SNHLY and FYNNEI. V is trimmed back by 6 bases and J by 3 bases, and the junction contains 3 bases that no gene match accounts for. Sequencing used an Illumina HiSeq 2500. Quantitative 5'-RACE with molecular barcodes was used to prepare TCR beta libraries. Under the source paper's analysis protocol: A new computational method, built on a probabilistic model of VDJ rearrangement, was used to identify disease-linked TCR variants. In TCRdb, the public reads were trimmed at Q25 with fastp and aligned with MiXCR, with productive beta chains retained. CDR3 protein duplicates are merged, each entry listing the most common genes and DNA. None of the V and J calls come from the authors' own analysis; TCRdb made them. The sample table holds approximately 240,000 distinct CDR3 sequences, of which about 24% were seen once. Together, the top ten hold 0.61% of the sample.

This clonotype has at least ten counts. Its recognized antigen is unknown. Per-nucleotide qualities are absent, and no much larger clonotype sits a single base away. This clonotype was obtained from a male donor with ankylosing spondylitis or in good health (not recorded which). The sequenced material came from blood, either unsorted or a sorted T cell fraction (not recorded which). The V and J genes are TRBV2 and TRBJ2-7, and TRBD1 matches 9 of the central bases. The DNA reads TGTGCCAGCAGGCCGGGACAGGGCTACGAGCAGTACTTC. This yields the protein CASRPGQGYEQYF.